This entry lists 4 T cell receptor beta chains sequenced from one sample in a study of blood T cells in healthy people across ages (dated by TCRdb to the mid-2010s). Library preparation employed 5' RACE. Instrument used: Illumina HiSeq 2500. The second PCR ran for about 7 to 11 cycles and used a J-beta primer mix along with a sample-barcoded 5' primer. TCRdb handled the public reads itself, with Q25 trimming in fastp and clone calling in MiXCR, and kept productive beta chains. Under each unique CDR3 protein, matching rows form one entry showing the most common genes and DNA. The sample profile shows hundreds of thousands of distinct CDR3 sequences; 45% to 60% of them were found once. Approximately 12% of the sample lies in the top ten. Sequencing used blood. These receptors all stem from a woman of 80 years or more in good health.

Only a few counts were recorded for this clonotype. The CDR3 spells CASGRAYEQYF. CDR3 coding DNA: TGTGCCAGCGGGCGGGCCTACGAGCAGTACTTC. The chain couples TRBV19 to TRBJ2-7, with D perhaps matching TRBD2 (5 bases). V shed 9 bases and J shed 2 bases, with 8 bases lying between them. This CDR3 is built from 11 residues. Germline V lookup: CDR1 LNHDA, CDR2 SQIVND (reference sequence).

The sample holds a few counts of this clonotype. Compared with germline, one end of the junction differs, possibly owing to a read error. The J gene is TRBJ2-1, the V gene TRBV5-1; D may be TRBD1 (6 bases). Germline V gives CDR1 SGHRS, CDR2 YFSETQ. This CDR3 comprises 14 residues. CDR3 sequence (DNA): TGCGCCAGCAGCTTTAGGGGGACCTACAGTGAGCAGTTCTTC. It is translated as CASSFRGTYSEQFF. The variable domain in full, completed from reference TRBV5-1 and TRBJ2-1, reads KAGVTQTPRYLIKTRGQQVTLSCSPISGHRSVSWYQQTPGQGLQFLFEYFSETQRNKGNFPGRFSGRQFSNSRSEMNVSTLELGDSALYLCASSFRGTYSEQFFGPGTRLTVL.

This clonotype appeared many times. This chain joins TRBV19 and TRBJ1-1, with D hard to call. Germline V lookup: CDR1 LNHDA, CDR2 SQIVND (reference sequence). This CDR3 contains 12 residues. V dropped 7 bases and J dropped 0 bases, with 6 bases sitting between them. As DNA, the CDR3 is TGTGCCAGTAACAGCATGAACACTGAAGCTTTCTTT. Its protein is CASNSMNTEAFF.

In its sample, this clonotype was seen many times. CDR3 sequence (DNA): TGTGCCAGCAGCTTAGCGGGAGGGCCCCATACGCAGTATTTT. Translated: CASSLAGGPHTQYF. J is TRBJ2-3 and V is TRBV7-2; 7 bases match TRBD2. From germline, CDR1 is SGHTA and CDR2 FQGNSA. The CDR3 consists of 14 residues. V gave up 0 bases and J gave up 7 bases; unmatched junction bases: 4.